One and the same sample provided the 5 T cell receptor beta chains below, sequenced in a study of CD8 T cells in ankylosing spondylitis. MiXCR, run by TCRdb on the 5' RACE reads, gives a single entry per CDR3 protein. In the table there are 150,000 or so distinct CDR3 sequences, about a third of which are singletons. The specimen sequenced was synovial fluid, either unsorted or a sorted T cell fraction (not recorded which). The receptors here all came from a male donor with ankylosing spondylitis.

In its sample, this clonotype was seen a few times. V and J are TRBV24-1 and TRBJ2-2; D is possibly TRBD1 or TRBD2 (5 bases each). The CDR3 is 13 residues long. V dropped 9 bases and J dropped 4 bases, with 11 bases sitting between them. Germline CDR1 KGHDR, CDR2 SFDVKD. CDR3 DNA sequence: TGTGCCACCGGTCAGGGAGTCACCGGGGAGCTGTTTTTT. Protein product: CATGQGVTGELFF.

The chain carries TRBV3-1 and TRBJ2-1; D possibly corresponds to TRBD2 (5 bases). Per germline, CDR1 LGHDT and CDR2 YNNKEL (reference sequence). The V end lost 4 bases, the J end lost 6 bases, and 13 bases lay between the germline ends. CDR3 length equals 14 residues. The CDR3 reads CASSLGSGFNEQFF. In DNA form, the CDR3 reads TGTGCCAGCAGCCTGGGGTCGGGGTTCAATGAGCAGTTCTTC.

This sequence joins TRBV2 and TRBJ2-2; a possible D gene is TRBD1 (5 bases). This CDR3 spans 15 amino acids. Germline CDR1 reads SNHLY; CDR2 reads FYNNEI. The V and J ends lost 4 bases and 5 bases respectively, with 14 bases between them. The CDR3 is CASSVEGARTGELFF. Written as DNA, the CDR3 is TGTGCCAGCAGTGTTGAAGGGGCGCGTACCGGGGAGCTGTTTTTT.

This clonotype has a single count. The chain links TRBV20-1 to TRBJ2-1; TRBD1 matches 10 bases. Germline lookup yields CDR1 DFQATT and CDR2 SNEGSKA (reference sequence). V lost 3 bases and J lost 14; bases outside the gene matches: 10. The length of the CDR3 is 13 residues. The chain's CDR3 is CSASRDRGPEEFF. For the CDR3, the DNA is TGCAGTGCTAGCCGGGACAGGGGCCCAGAGGAGTTCTTC.

This clonotype was seen just once. This chain connects TRBV2 to TRBJ1-6; D is unresolved. The CDR3 is made up of 15 amino acids. Germline CDR1 SNHLY, CDR2 FYNNEI. Trimming removed 4 bases from V and 4 bases from J, with 11 bases in between. The CDR3: CASSVGEAYNSPLHF. Written as DNA, the CDR3 is TGTGCCAGCAGTGTCGGGGAAGCATATAATTCACCCCTCCACTTT.